This is a list of T cell receptor beta chains from one sample in a study of shared clonotypes between healthy human individuals. Here immunoSEQ multiplex PCR was the method, and the copy in TCRdb shows in-frame clones only, minus some. Among about 340,000 clones listed, around 70% were seen once. The material sequenced was memory CD4+ T cells sorted from blood. All receptors derive from a man aged 25-45 years in good health. CDR3s include the opening cysteine and the closing phenylalanine or tryptophan.

J gene: TRBJ2-7; V gene: TRBV15; CDR3 protein: CATSPLTSGSESSYEQYF
J gene: TRBJ1-4; V gene: TRBV2; CDR3 protein: CASSDDRAGRLFF
J gene: TRBJ2-2; V gene: TRBV10-3; CDR3 protein: CAIKGGPIGGGELFF
J gene: TRBJ2-1; V gene: TRBV7-2; CDR3 protein: CASSSGRRAEQFF
J gene: TRBJ2-2; V gene: TRBV7-2; CDR3 protein: CASSRDRVGGELFF
J gene: TRBJ2-6; V gene: TRBV14; CDR3 protein: CASSQVRGQPSGANVLTF
J gene: TRBJ2-1; V gene: TRBV7-8; CDR3 protein: CASSSEDSTNEQFF
J gene: TRBJ2-1; V gene: TRBV10-1; CDR3 protein: CASSESPGGQGNEQFF
J gene: TRBJ2-2; V gene: TRBV2; CDR3 protein: CASGINTGELFF
J gene: TRBJ1-3; V gene: TRBV4-1; CDR3 protein: CASSQERLGGSGNTIYF
J gene: TRBJ2-7; V gene: TRBV9; CDR3 protein: CASSYNQNQGEEQYF
J gene: TRBJ2-3; V gene: TRBV11-2; CDR3 protein: CASSLDGGVDTQYF
J gene: TRBJ2-5; V gene: TRBV7-2; CDR3 protein: CASSSVVSQGTQYF
J gene: TRBJ2-2; V gene: TRBV7-6; CDR3 protein: CASSFTGGPGTGELFF
J gene: TRBJ2-5; V gene: TRBV19; CDR3 protein: CASSIDQRVGQGMTETQYF
J gene: TRBJ1-4; V gene: TRBV29-1; CDR3 protein: CSTLTGGNEKLFF
J gene: TRBJ2-7; V gene: TRBV6-6; CDR3 protein: CASTLSGGYEQYF
J gene: TRBJ2-2; V gene: TRBV15; CDR3 protein: CATSRDLPGLGSTGELFF
J gene: TRBJ2-1; V gene: TRBV6-1; CDR3 protein: CASTAEPGQINEQFF
J gene: TRBJ2-1; V gene: TRBV6-1; CDR3 protein: CASSELPRGGNEQFF
J gene: TRBJ2-7; V gene: TRBV9; CDR3 protein: CASSVARGPTYEQYF
J gene: TRBJ2-5; V gene: TRBV5-4; CDR3 protein: CASSLRGGQETQYF
J gene: TRBJ1-5; V gene: TRBV19; CDR3 protein: CASRVDRVQPQHF
J gene: TRBJ2-7; V gene: TRBV7-2; CDR3 protein: CASSLGVGGLIYEQYF
J gene: TRBJ2-2; V gene: TRBV2; CDR3 protein: CASRRQEDTGELFF
J gene: TRBJ1-1; V gene: TRBV9; CDR3 protein: CASSPDIMNTEAFF
J gene: TRBJ1-5; V gene: TRBV6-5; CDR3 protein: CASRGQSNNQPQHF
J gene: TRBJ2-3; V gene: TRBV5-4; CDR3 protein: CASSLISSDTQYF
J gene: TRBJ2-1; V gene: TRBV5-1; CDR3 protein: CASSPGTYGGEQFF
J gene: TRBJ2-3; V gene: TRBV5-1; CDR3 protein: CASSYSGSRDTDTQYF
J gene: TRBJ1-2; V gene: TRBV28; CDR3 protein: CASSFGSHTYGYTF
J gene: TRBJ2-2; V gene: TRBV2; CDR3 protein: CASQLTGSISPGELFF